The next 11 T cell receptor beta chains were all read from a single sample in a study of T cells in Graves' hyperthyroidism and ophthalmopathy. The TCR beta CDR3 regions underwent amplification using RNA transcripts as the source. During a first-round RT-PCR of the TCR CDR3, the HTBI primer set was used. From the multiplex PCR reads, TCRdb called clonotypes with MiXCR, one entry per CDR3 protein. The table shows approximately 330,000 distinct CDR3 sequences, with around a fifth occurring only once. The sample comprised blood. Receptor source: a woman between 50 and 59 years old with Graves' hyperthyroidism.

V usage is TRBV27 and J usage is TRBJ1-5; D gene unclear. V was shortened by 4 bases and J by 5 bases, with 9 bases between the two germline ends. Germline loops: CDR1 MNHEY, CDR2 SMNVEV (reference sequence). CDR3 length: 13 residues. The CDR3 region has the DNA TGTGCCAGCAGTTGGAGGGCGGATCAGCCCCAGCATTTT. This gives the protein CASSWRADQPQHF.

Only a few counts were recorded for this clonotype. The chain combines TRBV20-1 with TRBJ1-1; D is possibly TRBD1 (5 bases). The germline V gene has CDR1 DFQATT and CDR2 SNEGSKA (reference sequence). Trimming cost V 3 bases and J 0 bases, with 11 bases left between them. This CDR3 is built from 14 residues. The CDR3 protein is CSARRDLLNTEAFF. DNA of the CDR3: TGCAGTGCTAGGAGGGACTTACTGAACACTGAAGCTTTCTTT.

This clonotype turned up a few times. The CDR3 reads CASSLGGPGLNTEAFF. The CDR3 nucleotides read TGTGCCAGCAGCTTGGGGGGGCCGGGACTGAACACTGAAGCTTTCTTT. The genes are TRBV7-3 and TRBJ1-1, with a weak D call TRBD1 (6 bases). Germline V gene data show CDR1 as SGHTA and CDR2 as FQGTGA. The CDR3 has 16 residues. Trimming stripped 3 bases from V and 0 bases from J, with 14 bases between.

In this sample, this clonotype turned up many times. The V and J genes are TRBV10-3 and TRBJ1-1; TRBD1 might be the D (5 bases). From germline, CDR1 is ENHRY and CDR2 SYGVKD. The CDR3 extends over 14 amino acids. Trimming pared 1 base from V and 6 bases from J, leaving 12 bases between. The CDR3 bases are TGTGCCATCAGTGAGTTAACAGGCCCGGCTGAAGCTTTCTTT. Translation: CAISELTGPAEAFF.

This clonotype was observed a handful of times. The chain has TRBV27 and TRBJ1-2, with TRBD1 identical over 7 bases. Germline V gene sequence: CDR1 MNHEY, CDR2 SMNVEV (reference sequence). V shed 7 bases and J 1 base; nucleotides not matched to a gene: 12. This CDR3 region has 16 residues. CDR3 DNA sequence: TGTGCCAGCACACCTACCGGGACAGAGTTTAACTATGGCTACACCTTC. Protein product: CASTPTGTEFNYGYTF.

The chain combines TRBV6-1 with TRBJ1-5; D is uncertain. The V end was cut by 9 bases, the J end by 1 base, with 10 bases between. Germline CDR1 is MNHNS and CDR2 is SASEGT. CDR3 size: 13 residues. CDR3 residues: CASRRESNQPQHF. The CDR3 DNA reads as TGTGCCAGTAGGCGGGAGAGCAATCAGCCCCAGCATTTT.

This clonotype was detected a few times. The chain couples TRBV27 to TRBJ1-3; 7 bases line up with TRBD1. CDR3 length: 14 amino acids. Per germline, CDR1 MNHEY and CDR2 SMNVEV (reference sequence). Trimming at V came to 5 bases and at J to 2 bases, leaving 3 bases not matched to a gene. The CDR3 is CASSAGTAGNTIYF. CDR3 nucleotides: TGTGCCAGCAGTGCTGGGACAGCTGGAAACACCATATATTTT.

This clonotype was seen many times. The rearrangement links TRBV11-2 to TRBJ1-6; the D gene is possibly TRBD1 (5 bases). Per germline, CDR1 SGHAT and CDR2 FQNNGV. This CDR3 region has 11 residues. The V end lost 5 bases, the J end lost 16 bases, and 12 bases lay between the germline ends. CDR3 sequence reads: CASSHPEGLHF. The CDR3 region has the DNA TGTGCCAGCAGCCACCCGGAGGGGCTCCACTTT. Full variable domain (missing parts from reference TRBV11-2 and TRBJ1-6): EAGVAQSPRYKIIEKRQSVAFWCNPISGHATLYWYQQILGQGPKLLIQFQNNGVVDDSQLPKDRFSAERLKGVDSTLKIQPAKLEDSAVYLCASSHPEGLHFGNGTRLTVT.

In this sample, this clonotype turned up many times. The chain carries TRBV3-1 and TRBJ2-4, with D perhaps TRBD1 or TRBD2 (6 bases each). Germline CDR1 reads LGHDT; CDR2 reads YNNKEL (reference sequence). This CDR3 is built from 13 residues. The V end was cut by 0 bases, the J end by 15 bases, with 15 bases between. CDR3 nucleotides: TGTGCCAGCAGCCAAGACCCGGGGGCGGATAGGTACTTC. Its translation is CASSQDPGADRYF.

The V call is TRBV12-3 or TRBV12-4, the J call TRBJ2-5; 14 bases line up with TRBD2. The V segment lost 5 bases and the J segment 4 bases; nucleotides outside the gene matches: 9. There are 17 residues in the CDR3. The CDR3 loop reads CASSGRLAGGPRETQYF. The DNA for the CDR3 is TGTGCCAGCAGTGGACGACTAGCGGGAGGGCCGAGAGAGACCCAGTACTTC.

This clonotype was counted many times. This sequence joins TRBV20-1 and TRBJ2-1; TRBD2 agrees at 7 bases. The length of the CDR3 is 13 residues. V trimming: 3 bases; J trimming: 7 bases; junction bases outside the gene matches: 6. Germline V gene data show CDR1 as DFQATT and CDR2 as SNEGSKA (reference sequence). CDR3 sequence (DNA): TGCAGTGCTAGTCCAGCGGGGTTTAATGAGCAGTTCTTC. Translation gives CSASPAGFNEQFF.